This T cell receptor beta chain was sequenced for a study of cytomegalovirus exposure and HLA in healthy donors. Whole-study findings and limits: Trimming of TCR beta V- and J-genes showed a link, identified in a later analysis, to a missense DCLRE1C variant. Presence/absence analyses rested on an assumption that sequencing depth was roughly uniform across donors. What a later analysis reportedly showed was that an Asian-associated ancestry cluster had fewer N-insertions than the roughly 720-donor mean.

The study ran its PCR with 60 Vbeta and 13 Jbeta primers. The repertoire was sequenced with immunoSEQ multiplex PCR; TCRdb's copy has only in-frame clones and lacks some. The sample has tens of thousands of clones, roughly 82% seen once. Points on this clone: Its antigen is as yet unknown. Additional DNA sequences in this sample encode the identical CDR3.

Between the trimmed V and J ends, which lost 3 bases and 5 bases, there was a span of 10 bases. The CDR3 is 13 residues long. Germline V gene lookup returns CDR1 KGHSH and CDR2 LQKENI. This TCR came from a woman under 30 in good health and CMV-seropositive. V is TRBV18 and J is TRBJ2-5; D is perhaps TRBD1 (5 bases). What was sequenced was PBMCs. CDR3 sequence: CASSPGRAETQYF. Written as DNA, the CDR3 is TGTGCCAGCTCACCGGGCAGGGCCGAGACCCAGTACTTC. The full variable domain, rest sourced from reference TRBV18 and TRBJ2-5, is NAGVMQNPRHLVRRRGQEARLRCSPMKGHSHVYWYRQLPEEGLKFMVYLQKENIIDESGMPKERFSAEFPKEGPSILRIQQVVRGDSAAYFCASSPGRAETQYFGPGTRLLVL.